This T cell receptor beta chain was sequenced in a study of cytomegalovirus exposure and HLA in healthy donors. Primers: 60 Vbeta forward and 13 Jbeta reverse. Method: immunoSEQ multiplex PCR; TCRdb's copy keeps in-frame clones and lacks some. The data contain about 150,000 clones, roughly 83% of them seen just once; the ten biggest clones take up roughly 1.5%. Findings and limits, study-wide: Because they were indistinguishable, some V segments, including TRBV6-2 and TRBV6-3, were excluded.

V was clipped by 10 bases and J by 4 bases; unmatched bases: 11. The CDR3 covers 14 residues. Germline V gene sequence: CDR1 MDHEN, CDR2 SYDVKM. In the case of this clone: Its matching antigen is unknown.

The chain uses TRBV28 and TRBJ2-5; 8 positions match TRBD1. This TCR was sampled from a woman aged 18 to 35 in good health and CMV-seronegative. Sample: PBMCs. The CDR3: CAIYPQGGRETQYF. In DNA, the CDR3 is TGTGCCATCTATCCACAGGGGGGACGAGAGACCCAGTACTTC.